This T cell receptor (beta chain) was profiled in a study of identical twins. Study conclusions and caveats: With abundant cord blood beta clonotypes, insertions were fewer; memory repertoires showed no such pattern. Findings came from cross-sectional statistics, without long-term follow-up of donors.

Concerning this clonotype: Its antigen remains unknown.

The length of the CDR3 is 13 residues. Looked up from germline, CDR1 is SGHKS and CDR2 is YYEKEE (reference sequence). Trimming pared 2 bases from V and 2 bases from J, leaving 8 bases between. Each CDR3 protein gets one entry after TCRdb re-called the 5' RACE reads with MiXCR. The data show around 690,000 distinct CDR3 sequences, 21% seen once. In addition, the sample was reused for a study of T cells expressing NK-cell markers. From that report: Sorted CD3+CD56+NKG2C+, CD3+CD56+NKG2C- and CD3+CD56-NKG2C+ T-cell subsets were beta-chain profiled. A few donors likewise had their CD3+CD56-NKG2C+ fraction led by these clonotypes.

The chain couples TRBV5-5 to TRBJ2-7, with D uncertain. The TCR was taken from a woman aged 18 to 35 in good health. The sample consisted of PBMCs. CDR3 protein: CASSFGHTYEQYF. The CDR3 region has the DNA TGTGCCAGCAGCTTTGGCCACACCTACGAGCAGTACTTC.